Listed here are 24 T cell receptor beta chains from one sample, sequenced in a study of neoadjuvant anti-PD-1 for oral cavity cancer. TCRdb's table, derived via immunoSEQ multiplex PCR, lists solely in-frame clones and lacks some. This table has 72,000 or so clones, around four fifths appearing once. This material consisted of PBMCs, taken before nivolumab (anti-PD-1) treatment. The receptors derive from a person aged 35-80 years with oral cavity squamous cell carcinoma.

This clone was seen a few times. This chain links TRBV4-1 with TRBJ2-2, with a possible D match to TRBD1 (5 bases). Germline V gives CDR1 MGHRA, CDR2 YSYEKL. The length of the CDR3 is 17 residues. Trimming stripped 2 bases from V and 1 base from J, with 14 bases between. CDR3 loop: CASSQPQGYKNTGELFF. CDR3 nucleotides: TGCGCCAGCAGCCAACCGCAGGGCTATAAGAACACCGGGGAGCTGTTTTTT.

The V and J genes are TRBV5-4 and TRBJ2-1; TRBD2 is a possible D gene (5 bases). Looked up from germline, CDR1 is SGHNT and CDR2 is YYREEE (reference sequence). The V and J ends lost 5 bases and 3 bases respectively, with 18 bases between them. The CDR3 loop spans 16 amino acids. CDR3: CASSPSGGSLYNEQFF. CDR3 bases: TGTGCCAGCAGTCCGAGCGGCGGCTCCCTCTACAATGAGCAGTTCTTC.

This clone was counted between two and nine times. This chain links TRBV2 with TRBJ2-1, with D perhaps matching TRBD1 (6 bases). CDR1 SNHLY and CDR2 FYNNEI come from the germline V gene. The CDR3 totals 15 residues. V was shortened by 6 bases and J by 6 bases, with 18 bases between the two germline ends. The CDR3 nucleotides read TGTGCCAGCAGAGGATTGGGGGCTGTAGGCAATGAGCAGTTCTTC. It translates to CASRGLGAVGNEQFF.

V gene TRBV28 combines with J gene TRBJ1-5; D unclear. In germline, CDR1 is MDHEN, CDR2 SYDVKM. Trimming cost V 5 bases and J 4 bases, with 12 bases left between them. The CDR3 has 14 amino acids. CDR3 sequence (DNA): TGTGCCAGCAGTCAATTCTCCTTTAATCAGCCCCAGCATTTT. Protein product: CASSQFSFNQPQHF.

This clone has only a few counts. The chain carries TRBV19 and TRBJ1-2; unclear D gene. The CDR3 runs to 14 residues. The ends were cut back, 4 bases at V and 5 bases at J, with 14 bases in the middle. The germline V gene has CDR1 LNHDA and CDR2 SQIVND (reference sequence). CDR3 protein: CASSTQTRGYGYTF. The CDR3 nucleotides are TGTGCCAGTAGTACCCAGACCCGCGGGTATGGCTACACCTTC.

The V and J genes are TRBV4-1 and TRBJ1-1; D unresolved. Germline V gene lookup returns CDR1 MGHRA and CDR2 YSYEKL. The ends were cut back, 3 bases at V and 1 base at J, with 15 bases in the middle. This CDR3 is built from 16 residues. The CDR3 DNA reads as TGCGCCAGCAGCCATCCCTCACGAAGTACGAACACTGAAGCTTTCTTT. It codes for CASSHPSRSTNTEAFF.

The CDR3 DNA follows: TGTGCCAGCAGCCTCTATAGGGGACTAGCGGGAGCCGGGGAGCTGTTTTTT. Residues: CASSLYRGLAGAGELFF. The rearrangement uses TRBV14 and TRBJ2-2; TRBD2 matches 14 bases. In germline, CDR1 is SGHDN, CDR2 FVKESK. After removal of 4 bases from V and 6 bases from J, the junction contained 7 bases not matched to a gene. The CDR3 runs to 17 residues. Full variable domain (missing parts from reference TRBV14 and TRBJ2-2): EAGVTQFPSHSVIEKGQTVTLRCDPISGHDNLYWYRRVMGKEIKFLLHFVKESKQDESGMPNNRFLAERTGGTYSTLKVQPAELEDSGVYFCASSLYRGLAGAGELFFGEGSRLTVL.

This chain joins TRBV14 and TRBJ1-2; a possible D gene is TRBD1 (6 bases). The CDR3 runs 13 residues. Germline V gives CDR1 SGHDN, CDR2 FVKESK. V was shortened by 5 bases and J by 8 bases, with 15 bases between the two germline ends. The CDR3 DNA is TGTGCCAGCAGCGAACAGGGTTACAGCGGCTACACCTTC. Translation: CASSEQGYSGYTF. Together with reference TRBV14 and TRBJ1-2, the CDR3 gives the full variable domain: EAGVTQFPSHSVIEKGQTVTLRCDPISGHDNLYWYRRVMGKEIKFLLHFVKESKQDESGMPNNRFLAERTGGTYSTLKVQPAELEDSGVYFCASSEQGYSGYTFGSGTRLTVV.

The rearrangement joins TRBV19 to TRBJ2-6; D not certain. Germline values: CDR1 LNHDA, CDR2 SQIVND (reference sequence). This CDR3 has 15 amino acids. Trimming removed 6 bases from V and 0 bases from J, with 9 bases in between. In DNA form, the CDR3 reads TGTGCCAGTAGACCACGGTTCTCTGGGGCCAACGTCCTGACTTTC. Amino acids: CASRPRFSGANVLTF.

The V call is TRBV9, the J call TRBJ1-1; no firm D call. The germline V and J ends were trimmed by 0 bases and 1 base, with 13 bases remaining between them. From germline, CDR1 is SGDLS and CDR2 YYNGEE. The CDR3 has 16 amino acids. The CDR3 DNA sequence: TGTGCCAGCAGCGTAGGGCCTGTTGGTGGGAACACTGAAGCTTTCTTT. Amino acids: CASSVGPVGGNTEAFF. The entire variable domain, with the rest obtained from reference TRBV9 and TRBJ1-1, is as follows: DSGVTQTPKHLITATGQRVTLRCSPRSGDLSVYWYQQSLDQGLQFLIQYYNGEERAKGNILERFSAQQFPDLHSELNLSSLELGDSALYFCASSVGPVGGNTEAFFGQGTRLTVV.

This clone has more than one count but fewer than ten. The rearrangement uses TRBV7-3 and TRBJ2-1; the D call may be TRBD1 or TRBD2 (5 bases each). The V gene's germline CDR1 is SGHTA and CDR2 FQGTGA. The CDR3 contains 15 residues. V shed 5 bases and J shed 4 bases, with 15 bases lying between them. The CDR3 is CASSQGREPYNEQFF. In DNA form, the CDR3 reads TGTGCCAGCAGCCAGGGACGGGAACCGTACAATGAGCAGTTCTTC.

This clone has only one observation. This chain's CDR3 is CASSPQGSEAFF. In nucleotides, the CDR3 is TGTGCCAGCAGTCCCCAGGGAAGTGAAGCTTTCTTT. V usage is TRBV2 and J usage is TRBJ1-1; tentatively, D is TRBD1 (5 bases). Trimming took off 5 bases at V and 7 bases at J, with 11 bases between the two ends. CDR1 and CDR2 from the germline V gene are SNHLY and FYNNEI. This CDR3 region has 12 residues.

CDR3 coding DNA: TGCGCCAGCAGCCAAGAATTGGCTAGATCCCTCTACAATGAGCAGTTCTTC. Residues: CASSQELARSLYNEQFF. The rearrangement joins TRBV4-1 to TRBJ2-1; D is unresolved. Trimming removed 0 bases at V and 3 bases at J, with 15 bases between. This CDR3 is built from 17 residues. Germline-derived CDR1 and CDR2 are MGHRA and YSYEKL.

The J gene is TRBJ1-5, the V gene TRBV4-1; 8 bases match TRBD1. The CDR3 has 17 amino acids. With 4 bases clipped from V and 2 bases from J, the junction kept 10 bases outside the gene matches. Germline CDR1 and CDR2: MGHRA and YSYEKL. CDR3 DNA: TGCGCCAGCAGCCGAGACCCCACAGGGGGTGGCAATCAGCCCCAGCATTTT. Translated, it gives CASSRDPTGGGNQPQHF.

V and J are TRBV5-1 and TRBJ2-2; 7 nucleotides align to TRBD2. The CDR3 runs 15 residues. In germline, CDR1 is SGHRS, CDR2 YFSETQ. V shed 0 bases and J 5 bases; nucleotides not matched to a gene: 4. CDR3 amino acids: CASSLAGGGTGELFF. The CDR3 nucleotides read TGCGCCAGCAGCTTGGCGGGGGGAGGAACCGGGGAGCTGTTTTTT.

Here the CDR3 DNA reads TGTGCCAGCAGCTCCGGGACTAACACAGATACGCAGTATTTT. Translated: CASSSGTNTDTQYF. V and J are TRBV11-2 and TRBJ2-3, with 7 bases fitting TRBD2. V trimming: 4 bases; J trimming: 2 bases; junction bases outside the gene matches: 3. Germline V gives CDR1 SGHAT, CDR2 FQNNGV. CDR3 length equals 14 residues.

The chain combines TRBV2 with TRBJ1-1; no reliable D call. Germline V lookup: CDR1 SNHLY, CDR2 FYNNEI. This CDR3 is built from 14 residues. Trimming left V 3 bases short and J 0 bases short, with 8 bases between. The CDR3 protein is CASSDGQMNTEAFF. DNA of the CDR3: TGTGCCAGCAGTGATGGCCAGATGAACACTGAAGCTTTCTTT.

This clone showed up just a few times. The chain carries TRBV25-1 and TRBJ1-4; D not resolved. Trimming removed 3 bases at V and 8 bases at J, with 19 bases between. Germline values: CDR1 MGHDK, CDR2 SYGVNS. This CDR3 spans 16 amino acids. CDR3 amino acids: CASSDSSRSPGEKLFF. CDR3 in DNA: TGTGCCAGCAGTGATTCGTCCAGAAGCCCGGGCGAAAAACTGTTTTTT. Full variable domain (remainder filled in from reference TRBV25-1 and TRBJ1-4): EADIYQTPRYLVIGTGKKITLECSQTMGHDKMYWYQQDPGMELHLIHYSYGVNSTEKGDLSSESTVSRIRTEHFPLTLESARPSHTSQYLCASSDSSRSPGEKLFFGSGTQLSVL.

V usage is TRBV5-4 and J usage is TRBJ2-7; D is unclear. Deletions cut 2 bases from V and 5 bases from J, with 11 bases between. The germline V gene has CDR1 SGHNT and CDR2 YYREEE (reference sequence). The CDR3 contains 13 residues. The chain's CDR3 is CASSLGPGDEQYF. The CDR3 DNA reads TGTGCCAGCAGCTTAGGCCCGGGTGACGAGCAGTACTTC.

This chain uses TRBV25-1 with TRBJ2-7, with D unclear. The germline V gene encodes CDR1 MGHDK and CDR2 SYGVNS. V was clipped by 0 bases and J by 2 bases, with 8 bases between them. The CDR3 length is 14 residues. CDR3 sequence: CASSEYGTAYEQYF. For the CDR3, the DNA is TGTGCCAGCAGTGAATACGGAACAGCCTACGAGCAGTACTTC.

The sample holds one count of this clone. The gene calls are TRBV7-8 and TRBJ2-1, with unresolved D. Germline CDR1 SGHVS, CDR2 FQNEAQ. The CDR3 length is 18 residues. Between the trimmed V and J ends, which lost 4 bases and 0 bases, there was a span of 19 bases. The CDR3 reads CASSSPLAPSISYNEQFF. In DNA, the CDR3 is TGTGCCAGCAGCTCCCCTTTAGCCCCATCCATCTCCTACAATGAGCAGTTCTTC.

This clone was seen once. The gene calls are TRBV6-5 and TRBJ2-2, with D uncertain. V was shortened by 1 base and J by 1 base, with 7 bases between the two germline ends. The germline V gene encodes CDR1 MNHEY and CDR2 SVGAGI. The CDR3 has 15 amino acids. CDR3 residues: CASSYWAGNTGELFF. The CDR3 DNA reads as TGTGCCAGCAGTTACTGGGCAGGGAACACCGGGGAGCTGTTTTTT.

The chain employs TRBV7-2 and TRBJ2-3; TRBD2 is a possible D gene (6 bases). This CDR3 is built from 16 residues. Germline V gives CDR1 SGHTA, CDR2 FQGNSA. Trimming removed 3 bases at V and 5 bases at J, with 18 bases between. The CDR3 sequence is CASSFGTGPWGDTQYF. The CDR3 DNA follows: TGTGCCAGCAGCTTCGGGACTGGCCCTTGGGGAGATACGCAGTATTTT.

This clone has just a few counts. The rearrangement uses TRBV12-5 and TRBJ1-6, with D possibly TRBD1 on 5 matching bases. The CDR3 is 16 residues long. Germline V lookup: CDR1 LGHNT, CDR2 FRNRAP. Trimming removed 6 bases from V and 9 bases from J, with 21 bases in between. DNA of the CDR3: TGTGCTAGTGGCCCTATCACGGTCGGGGGTCCTTCACCCCTCCACTTT. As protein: CASGPITVGGPSPLHF. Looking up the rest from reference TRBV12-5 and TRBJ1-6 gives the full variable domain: DARVTQTPRHKVTEMGQEVTMRCQPILGHNTVFWYRQTMMQGLELLAYFRNRAPLDDSGMPKDRFSAEMPDATLATLKIQPSEPRDSAVYFCASGPITVGGPSPLHFGNGTRLTVT.